This T cell receptor (beta chain) comes out of a study of T cell responses to AZD1222 COVID-19 vaccine. General study results and limits: Vaccine-associated CD4 TCRs ranged over spike, dominating at 160-218 and 743-854. Donors were chiefly white British, with a greater number of females, and clonal diversity was perhaps underestimated. A reported finding is that nearly half of spike-specific TCRs target unmutated variant regions.

As to this clone: Its antigen remains unidentified.

The CDR3 contains 16 residues. CDR1 MNHEY and CDR2 SVGEGT come from the germline V gene. V was shortened by 5 bases and J by 0 bases, with 17 bases between the two germline ends. The repertoire was sequenced with immunoSEQ multiplex PCR; TCRdb's copy has only in-frame clones and lacks some. Counted here are about 84,000 clones, roughly nine tenths occurring once; the ten biggest clones make up approximately 1.4%. The starting material was peripheral blood, obtained on day 0 of AZD1222 vaccination. The J gene is TRBJ2-7, the V gene TRBV6-2 or TRBV6-3; D perhaps matches TRBD2 (6 bases). The TCR originated in an adult in good health. The CDR3 loop reads CASSDLGGRFSYEQYF. CDR3 in DNA: TGTGCCAGCAGTGACCTTGGAGGGAGGTTCTCCTACGAGCAGTACTTC.